This TCR beta chain was found in a study of shared clonotypes between healthy human individuals. Whole-study results and caveats: Around 5.3% of naive CD4 clonotypes were shared across a few donors.

The germline V gene has CDR1 MNHEY and CDR2 SVGAGI. The CDR3 sequence is 13 residues long. V lost 10 bases to trimming and J lost 4 bases; unmatched junction nucleotides: 10. Terminally differentiated effector memory CD45RA+ cells were excluded by CCR7 positive selection of CD45RO-negative cells. The healthy adult donors were HIV-negative and reported no recent acute infections or vaccinations. In the original processing: ImmunoSEQ gave junction-only sequences without quality scores, so filtering differed. TCRdb keeps only in-frame clones here, not all; method: immunoSEQ multiplex PCR. The DNA was the basis for D and trimming; V, J and clone size are from that table. The table includes about 2,100,000 clones, roughly 91% detected once. For this clone: Its specificity is not known.

V and J are TRBV6-5 and TRBJ2-7; 7 bases fit TRBD2. This clonotype originated in a young man in good health. Some clones in this sample may be carry-over from other donors' samples. The source material was naive CD8+ T cells from PBMCs. The CDR3: CATGGNRVYEQYF. The CDR3 DNA is TGTGCCACCGGGGGGAATCGGGTTTACGAGCAGTACTTC.